This T cell receptor (beta chain) is from a study of beta chain features in type 1 diabetes. Regarding the study as a whole: Type 1 diabetes patients had TCRB CDR3s that were shorter (moderately but significantly so) in all four CD4+ subsets.

The entirety of the isolated RNA underwent reverse transcription, so expressed TCRB transcripts were sequenced. The protocol was immunoSEQ multiplex PCR, while the TCRdb copy is restricted to in-frame clones and leaves out a portion. This table has a few hundred thousand clones, approximately 24% appearing once. Trimming removed 6 bases from V and 6 bases from J; junction bases left unmatched: 8. The germline V gene encodes CDR1 MGHDK and CDR2 SYGVNS. The CDR3 contains 14 residues. There are a few counts of this clone. Antigen unknown. This clonotype was sampled from a woman younger than 45 with type 1 diabetes. The genes are TRBV25-1 and TRBJ1-5; 7 bases line up with TRBD1. The sample consisted of naive CD4+ T cells from blood. The CDR3 loop reads CASRQTGLGQPQHF. CDR3 bases: TGTGCCAGCAGACAGACAGGGCTTGGTCAGCCCCAGCATTTT.